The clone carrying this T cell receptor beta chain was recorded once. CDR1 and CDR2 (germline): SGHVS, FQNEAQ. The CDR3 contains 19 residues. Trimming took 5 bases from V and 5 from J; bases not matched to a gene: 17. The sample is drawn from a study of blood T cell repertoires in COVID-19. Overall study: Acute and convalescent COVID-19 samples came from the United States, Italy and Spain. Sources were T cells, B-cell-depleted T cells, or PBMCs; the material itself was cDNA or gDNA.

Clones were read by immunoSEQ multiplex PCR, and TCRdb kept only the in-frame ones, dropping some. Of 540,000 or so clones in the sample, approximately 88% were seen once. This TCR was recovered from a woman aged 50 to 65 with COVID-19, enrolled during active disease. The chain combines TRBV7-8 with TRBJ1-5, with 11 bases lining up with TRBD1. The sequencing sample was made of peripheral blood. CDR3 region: CASSAHRGTGGTLDQPQHF. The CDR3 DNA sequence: TGTGCCAGCAGCGCCCATAGGGGGACAGGGGGGACTTTGGATCAGCCCCAGCATTTT.